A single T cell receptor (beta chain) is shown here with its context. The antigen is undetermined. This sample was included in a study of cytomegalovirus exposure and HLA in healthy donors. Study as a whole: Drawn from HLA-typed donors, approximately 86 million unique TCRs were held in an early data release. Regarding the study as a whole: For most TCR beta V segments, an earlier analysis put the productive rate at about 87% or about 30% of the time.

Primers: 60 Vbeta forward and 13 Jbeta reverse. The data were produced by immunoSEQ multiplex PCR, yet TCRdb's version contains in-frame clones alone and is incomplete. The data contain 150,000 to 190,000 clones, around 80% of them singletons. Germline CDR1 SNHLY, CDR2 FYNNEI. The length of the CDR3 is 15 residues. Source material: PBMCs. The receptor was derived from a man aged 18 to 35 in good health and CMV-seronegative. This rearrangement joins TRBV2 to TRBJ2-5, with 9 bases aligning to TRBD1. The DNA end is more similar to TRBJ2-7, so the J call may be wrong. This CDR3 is CASSEPGDRDYEQYF. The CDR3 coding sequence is TGTGCCAGCAGTGAACCGGGGGACAGGGACTACGAGCAGTACTTC.